The 12 T cell receptor beta chains presented below share a single source sample, sequenced in a study of CD4+ T cells in melanoma. Sequencing was performed with immunoSEQ multiplex PCR; in TCRdb, only in-frame clones are kept and a portion is missing. The sample contains over 130,000 clones, about 93% of which appear only once. Receptors were obtained from a human donor with melanoma.

V usage is TRBV2 and J usage is TRBJ1-1; possibly TRBD1 for D (5 bases). The germline V gene encodes CDR1 SNHLY and CDR2 FYNNEI. The CDR3 loop spans 14 amino acids. Trimming stripped 9 bases from V and 0 bases from J, with 14 bases between. CDR3 DNA sequence: TGTGCCAGTACGGGGCACAACTTGAACACTGAAGCTTTCTTT. Translating gives CASTGHNLNTEAFF.

This rearrangement joins TRBV7-2 to TRBJ1-5; no definite D call. The V end lost 1 base, the J end lost 1 base, and 8 bases lay between the germline ends. Germline V gene data show CDR1 as SGHTA and CDR2 as FQGNSA. There are 15 residues in the CDR3. The CDR3 protein is CASSLGPISNQPQHF. The CDR3 nucleotides are TGTGCCAGCAGCTTAGGTCCGATAAGCAATCAGCCCCAGCATTTT.

This clone was detected a few times. The chain joins TRBV5-1 to TRBJ2-7; D perhaps matches TRBD2 (7 bases). This CDR3 is 14 amino acids long. Germline V gives CDR1 SGHRS, CDR2 YFSETQ. V gave up 5 bases and J gave up 3 bases, with 15 bases separating them. CDR3 sequence: CASRDEGGNYEQYF. In DNA form, the CDR3 reads TGCGCCAGCAGGGACGAGGGGGGGAACTACGAGCAGTACTTC.

The CDR3 sequence is CASTLEGLVREQYF. DNA for the CDR3: TGTGCCAGCACCCTGGAGGGACTAGTACGCGAGCAGTACTTC. The V call is TRBV2, the J call TRBJ2-7; 8 positions agree with TRBD2. With V trimmed by 7 bases and J by 6 bases, 11 bases remained unmatched. The CDR3 is made up of 14 amino acids. The germline V gene encodes CDR1 SNHLY and CDR2 FYNNEI.

The J gene is TRBJ1-1, the V gene TRBV5-4; TRBD1 aligns across 8 bases. The junction had 14 bases not matched to a gene; V was cut back by 4 bases and J by 3 bases. Germline V gene sequence: CDR1 SGHNT, CDR2 YYREEE (reference sequence). The CDR3 has 17 amino acids. In DNA, the CDR3 is TGTGCCAGCAGCACTGGACAGGGAAGGGTTTGGGACACTGAAGCTTTCTTT. Protein sequence: CASSTGQGRVWDTEAFF.

In DNA, the CDR3 is TGTGCCAGCAGCCCCCGAGGGGGAGAGACCCAGTACTTC. This codes for CASSPRGGETQYF. J is TRBJ2-5 and V is TRBV7-9, with a weak D call TRBD1 (6 bases). Germline V gene sequence: CDR1 SEHNR, CDR2 FQNEAQ (reference sequence). The V end lost 5 bases, the J end lost 4 bases, and 11 bases lay between the germline ends. The CDR3 totals 13 residues.

In DNA, the CDR3 is TGTGCCACCAGCAGAGATATCGGGGACGGCGAGCAGTACTTC. Its translation is CATSRDIGDGEQYF. V usage is TRBV15 and J usage is TRBJ2-7, with D tentatively TRBD1 or TRBD2 (5 bases each). The V gene lost 0 bases and the J gene lost 6 bases, with 12 bases spanning the gap. The CDR3 has 14 residues. Per germline, CDR1 LNHNV and CDR2 YYDKDF (reference sequence).

This clone was seen a single time. The chain couples TRBV7-2 to TRBJ2-4; 8 bases line up with TRBD2. Per the germline V gene, CDR1 is SGHTA and CDR2 is FQGNSA. The CDR3 sequence is 16 residues long. The V and J ends lost 1 base and 7 bases, in that order; junction bases with no gene match: 9. CDR3 nucleotide sequence: TGTGCCAGCAGCTTAGAACGGATAGCGGGGCGGAACATTCAGTACTTC. Translation gives CASSLERIAGRNIQYF.

The CDR3 spells CASSEFGRASPLHF. The CDR3 nucleotides are TGTGCCAGCAGTGAATTCGGACGGGCTTCACCCCTCCACTTT. This rearrangement joins TRBV6-1 to TRBJ1-6; D ambiguous. The germline V gene has CDR1 MNHNS and CDR2 SASEGT. Trimming removed 2 bases from V and 9 bases from J, with 11 bases in between. The CDR3 length is 14 residues.

The rearrangement joins TRBV28 to TRBJ1-3; 8 bases align to TRBD1. There are 15 residues in the CDR3. Germline V gene data show CDR1 as MDHEN and CDR2 as SYDVKM. V gave up 5 bases and J gave up 4 bases; unmatched junction bases: 7. CDR3 bases: TGTGCCAGCAGTGATTTAAGGACAGGGGGAAACACCATATATTTT. Translation: CASSDLRTGGNTIYF.

The CDR3 protein is CAWSLQVGGEQYF. CDR3 bases: TGTGCCTGGAGCCTACAGGTGGGTGGCGAGCAGTACTTC. The rearrangement joins TRBV30 to TRBJ2-7; TRBD1 is a possible D gene (5 bases). The CDR3 sequence is 13 residues long. V lost 3 bases and J lost 6, with 15 bases in between. Germline CDR1 is GTSNPN and CDR2 is SVGIG (reference sequence).

The chain combines TRBV18 with TRBJ1-2, with D uncertain. The V gene lost 8 bases and the J gene lost 0 bases, with 10 bases spanning the gap. The germline V gene has CDR1 KGHSH and CDR2 LQKENI. The CDR3 totals 13 residues. CDR3 sequence reads: CASGKGANYGYTF. DNA of the CDR3: TGTGCCAGCGGAAAGGGAGCTAACTATGGCTACACCTTC.